Each of the 10 T cell receptor beta chains below was sequenced from the same sample in a study of T cells in Graves' hyperthyroidism and ophthalmopathy. TCR beta CDR3 region amplification was performed from RNA transcripts. The TCR CDR3 was amplified in a first-round RT-PCR using the HTBI primer set. TCRdb called the multiplex PCR reads again in MiXCR, with one record for every CDR3 protein. The repertoire holds almost 600,000 distinct CDR3 sequences, just over 45% seen once, with about 7.8% in the top ten. Input material: peripheral blood or thyroid tissue (not recorded which). These receptors were collected from a woman between 18 and 30 years old with Graves' hyperthyroidism.

This clonotype was seen ten or more times. This chain uses TRBV27 with TRBJ2-7; D remains unclear. The V gene's germline CDR1 is MNHEY and CDR2 SMNVEV (reference sequence). CDR3 length equals 11 residues. Trimming shortened V by 5 bases and J by 3 bases, and 5 bases separated the two germline ends. CDR3 sequence (DNA): TGTGCCAGCAGTGTCAACTACGAGCAGTACTTC. Its protein is CASSVNYEQYF.

This rearrangement joins TRBV10-3 to TRBJ1-5; the D gene is possibly TRBD1 (5 bases). V was cut by 3 bases and J by 6 bases, with 15 bases left in between. Germline-derived CDR1 and CDR2 are ENHRY and SYGVKD. CDR3 length: 15 amino acids. The CDR3: CAISDVPGTGQPQHF. CDR3 in DNA: TGTGCCATCAGTGATGTGCCAGGGACGGGTCAGCCCCAGCATTTT.

This clonotype has just a few counts. The V call is TRBV7-2, the J call TRBJ2-7; 8 nucleotides line up with TRBD1. Near its end, the DNA agrees better with TRBJ2-1, so the J call may be wrong. This CDR3 is 15 amino acids long. Germline-derived CDR1 and CDR2 are SGHTA and FQGNSA. CDR3: CASNLGDRFREEQFF. The DNA for the CDR3 is TGTGCCAGCAACCTCGGGGACAGGTTCAGAGAGGAGCAGTTCTTC.

This clonotype was observed a handful of times. The rearrangement joins TRBV24-1 to TRBJ2-1; D is uncertain. Looked up from germline, CDR1 is KGHDR and CDR2 is SFDVKD. The CDR3 loop spans 14 amino acids. V lost 2 bases and J 8 bases, leaving 12 bases between the germline ends. In DNA, the CDR3 is TGTGCCACCAGTGATTCCCCTCTTGAGGATGAGCAGTTCTTC. This codes for CATSDSPLEDEQFF.

This clonotype occurred a few times. The chain uses TRBV3-1 and TRBJ2-5; TRBD2 matches 7 bases. V was clipped by 1 base and J by 4 bases; unmatched bases: 6. The germline CDR1 and CDR2 sequences are LGHDT and YNNKEL (reference sequence). The CDR3 totals 15 residues. CDR3 region: CASSQGGGSTETQYF. The CDR3 DNA is TGTGCCAGCAGCCAAGGGGGCGGGAGTACAGAGACCCAGTACTTC.

The V gene is TRBV5-8, the J gene TRBJ2-2; D is ambiguous. V gave up 4 bases and J gave up 4 bases, with 20 bases separating them. Germline-derived CDR1 and CDR2 are SGHTS and YDEGEE. The CDR3 contains 17 residues. The CDR3 region is CASSLPRVRASTGELFF. The CDR3 coding sequence is TGTGCCAGCAGCCTACCCAGAGTCAGAGCGAGCACCGGGGAGCTGTTTTTT.

Ten or more counts support this clonotype. This sequence joins TRBV10-3 and TRBJ1-5; weak D call: TRBD1 (6 bases). This CDR3 has 15 amino acids. Germline CDR1 ENHRY, CDR2 SYGVKD. Trimming pared 5 bases from V and 2 bases from J, leaving 13 bases between. The CDR3 sequence is CAISQTGPGNQPQHF. The CDR3 DNA is TGTGCCATCAGTCAAACAGGGCCCGGCAATCAGCCCCAGCATTTT.

A word on this clonotype: The conserved final phenylalanine or tryptophan is absent from the CDR3, which likely points to a read error. The limits of the CDR3 on the DNA are not certain, so only TCRdb's listed CDR3 is given. The chain joins TRBV5-5 to TRBJ2-7; TRBD1, the D gene given by the table, was not confirmed from the DNA. Counting both end residues, the CDR3 totals 8 amino acids. Germline values: CDR1 SGHKS, CDR2 YYEKEE (reference sequence). This chain's CDR3 is CANSAWDR.

This clonotype has ten or more counts. The J gene is TRBJ1-3, the V gene TRBV7-9, with 10 bases aligning to TRBD1. V lost 3 bases, J lost 5 bases, and 7 bases stayed unmatched. This CDR3 has 16 residues. Germline V gene lookup returns CDR1 SEHNR and CDR2 FQNEAQ (reference sequence). As DNA, the CDR3 is TGTGCCAGCAGCTTTGGGACAGGGGTGTTGAGAAACACCATATATTTT. Translating gives CASSFGTGVLRNTIYF.

In this sample, this clonotype turned up once. This sequence joins TRBV3-1 and TRBJ1-1, with 9 bases aligning to TRBD1. From germline, CDR1 is LGHDT and CDR2 YNNKEL (reference sequence). Germline trimming cut 5 bases from V and 1 base from J; bases unmatched to any gene: 11. This CDR3 region has 17 residues. CDR3 loop: CASSLGSGTGKNTEAFF. CDR3 nucleotides: TGTGCCAGCAGCTTAGGCTCCGGGACAGGGAAGAACACTGAAGCTTTCTTT.